The sequence of this T cell receptor (beta chain) was determined in a study of shared clonotypes between healthy human individuals. Whole-study results and caveats: The genetic and exposure-history diversity represented was limited by few donors. The naive CD4 repertoires of four donors were compared, and around 5.1% of clonotypes were shared.

Germline V gene lookup returns CDR1 MNHEY and CDR2 SVGAGI. Trimming took off 7 bases at V and 5 bases at J, with 12 bases between the two ends. This CDR3 region has 13 residues. On this clone itself: Its target is unknown.

Every immunoSEQ plate was one replicate of a subset's evenly spread DNA. Sorted-subset replicate PCRs used around 0.2 ug DNA, approximately 33,000 T cell genomes. Measured with immunoSEQ multiplex PCR; TCRdb has only the in-frame clones, and not every one. Among about 1.1 million clones, approximately 78% were seen once, and the ten largest hold roughly 0.55%. This receptor was identified in a man in his late teens or twenties in good health. Some clones in this sample may be carry-over from other donors' samples. The sample comprised memory CD4+ T cells from PBMCs. Subset defined: CD45RA-negative fraction. V is TRBV6-5 and J is TRBJ2-1; D is tentatively TRBD1 or TRBD2 (5 bases each). The CDR3 loop is CASTWDLNNEQFF. CDR3 nucleotides: TGTGCCAGCACGTGGGACCTAAACAATGAGCAGTTCTTC.